The rows below give T cell receptor beta chains drawn from one sample of a study of T cells after posttransplantation cyclophosphamide. Profiled with immunoSEQ multiplex PCR; TCRdb holds only in-frame clones, not every one. Altogether over 30,000 clones were found in the sample, and no singletons occur. Sequenced input: PBMCs. All receptors come from a woman aged 45 to 65 in good health and a related stem cell transplant donor. CDR3s include the opening cysteine and the closing phenylalanine or tryptophan. The D gene is left open where the match is weak. For some rows the clone size is stated as once, few or many, or as a class when expanded; others skip it.

cdr3_length j_call clone_size d_call v_call cdr3_nt cdr3_aa
14 TRBJ1-2 many NA TRBV10-3 TGTGCCATCCCACACAGGGTTGCTAACTATGGCTACACCTTC CAIPHRVANYGYTF
15 TRBJ1-2 many NA TRBV19 TGTGCCAGTAGTATAGATGGCCAGGCTAACTATGGCTACACCTTC CASSIDGQANYGYTF
15 TRBJ1-2 many NA TRBV18 TGTGCCAGCTCACCACCGCGGGCAGCTAACTATGGCTACACCTTC CASSPPRAANYGYTF
13 TRBJ1-1 many NA TRBV7-3 TGTGCCAGCAGCTCTACAGGGAACACTGAAGCTTTCTTT CASSSTGNTEAFF
14 TRBJ2-5 many NA TRBV7-9 TGTGCCAGCAGCTCGGGAACGGCGGGGGAGACCCAGTACTTC CASSSGTAGETQYF
13 TRBJ1-5 many NA TRBV6-6 TGTGCCACCCAGGGGACGGCTGGTAGTGGCCAGCATTTT CATQGTAGSGQHF
13 TRBJ1-2 many NA TRBV5-8 TGTGCCAGCAGCTTTGGGCAGGCGGGTGGCTACACCTTC CASSFGQAGGYTF
16 TRBJ2-1 many TRBD2 TRBV5-8 TGTGCCAGCCGCCGGAAGGGACTAGCGGGGGACAATGAGCAGTTCTTC CASRRKGLAGDNEQFF
17 TRBJ2-6 many TRBD2 TRBV19 TGTGCCAGTAGTTACGGGGGGGGGCGCTCTGGGGCCAACGTCCTGACTTTC CASSYGGGRSGANVLTF
14 TRBJ2-5 many NA TRBV27 TGTGCCAGCAGTTTCGTGTCTACCCAAGAGACCCAGTACTTC CASSFVSTQETQYF
14 TRBJ1-5 many NA TRBV2 TGTGCCAGCAGTCCAGACGGAGGGGGGGAACCCCAGCATTTT CASSPDGGGEPQHF
13 TRBJ1-2 many NA TRBV9 TGTGCCAGCAGCAGACACACAAACTATGGCTACACCTTC CASSRHTNYGYTF
15 TRBJ1-6 many NA TRBV7-9 TGTGCCAGCAGCTTAGCGAGTGCTCACGGTTCACCCCTCCACTTT CASSLASAHGSPLHF
16 TRBJ1-4 many NA TRBV7-8 TGTGCCAGCAGCGATCACGACACGACAACTAATGAAAAACTGTTTTTT CASSDHDTTTNEKLFF
15 TRBJ1-6 many TRBD1 TRBV7-2 TGTGCCAGCAGCTTAACCGGACAGGGAAATTCACCCCTCCACTTT CASSLTGQGNSPLHF
14 TRBJ1-4 many NA TRBV5-4 TGTGCCAGCAGCCCACAGGGATCAAATGAAAAACTGTTTTTT CASSPQGSNEKLFF
14 TRBJ1-1 medium-sized TRBD1 TRBV19 TGTGCCAGTAGTGCCACAGGGGTGAACACTGAAGCTTTCTTT CASSATGVNTEAFF
15 TRBJ1-5 many NA TRBV19 TGTGCCAGTAGTCCCGGGTGGGGGGGCGATCAGCCCCAGCATTTT CASSPGWGGDQPQHF
14 TRBJ1-4 many NA TRBV7-9 TGTGCCAGCAGCTTTGGGGCGGCGCATGAAAAACTGTTTTTT CASSFGAAHEKLFF
15 TRBJ1-5 many NA TRBV27 TGTGCCAGCGGCATTGCTACAGGGTCAGATCAGCCCCAGCATTTT CASGIATGSDQPQHF
15 TRBJ2-5 many NA TRBV9 TGTGCCAGCAGCGCCGTCGAAGGGGTTGGGAAGACCCAGTACTTC CASSAVEGVGKTQYF
14 TRBJ2-1 many TRBD2 TRBV2 TGTGCCAGGGAAGAGCGGGGGGGCTACAATGAGCAGTTCTTC CAREERGGYNEQFF
15 TRBJ2-7 NA TRBD2 TRBV11-2 TGTGCCAGCAGCCCATCTAGCGGGGGCATCTACGAGCAGTACTTC CASSPSSGGIYEQYF
19 TRBJ1-5 NA NA TRBV28 TGTGCCAGCAGTTCTCCCAGGGACACCTCAGCCTATAGCAATCAGCCCCAGCATTTT CASSSPRDTSAYSNQPQHF
14 TRBJ2-7 many NA TRBV5-4 TGTGCCAGCAGCTTGGAGCAGGACACCTACGAGCAGTACTTC CASSLEQDTYEQYF
16 TRBJ2-2 NA NA TRBV27 TGTGCCAGCAGTTTCCTCCCGGACAGCCCCACCGGGGAGCTGTTTTTT CASSFLPDSPTGELFF
14 TRBJ2-3 few NA TRBV29-1 TGCAGCGCCGGGGGGGGACAGGGTGCAGATACGCAGTATTTT CSAGGGQGADTQYF
14 TRBJ1-5 many NA TRBV7-2 TGTGCCAGCAGCCCGGACATAACTAATCAGCCCCAGCATTTT CASSPDITNQPQHF